This entry describes one TCR beta chain. Participants were aged about 18 to 90 years from about 25 US areas. Self-reported history from a screening survey and questionnaire set each donor's cohort. CDR3 length: 16 residues. CDR1 and CDR2 from the germline V gene are KGHDR and SFDVKD. The trim removed 3 bases at V and 7 bases at J, leaving 6 bases unmatched. The data were obtained in a study of blood T cell repertoires in COVID-19. The wider study: The study drew acute and convalescent COVID-19 samples from the United States, Italy and Spain. Sources were T cells, B-cell-depleted T cells, or PBMCs; the material itself was cDNA or gDNA.

Clones were sequenced by immunoSEQ multiplex PCR, and TCRdb holds only the in-frame ones, with some missing. Among 220,000 or so clones listed, around 84% were seen once. The specimen sequenced was PBMCs or T cells enriched from blood (not recorded which). This sequence joins TRBV24-1 and TRBJ2-2; 11 bases map to TRBD1. The clonotype originates from a woman in her 40s who had recovered from COVID-19. CDR3 loop: CATSDAGQGAGGELFF. The CDR3 nucleotides read TGTGCCACCAGTGATGCCGGACAGGGGGCCGGCGGGGAGCTGTTTTTT.